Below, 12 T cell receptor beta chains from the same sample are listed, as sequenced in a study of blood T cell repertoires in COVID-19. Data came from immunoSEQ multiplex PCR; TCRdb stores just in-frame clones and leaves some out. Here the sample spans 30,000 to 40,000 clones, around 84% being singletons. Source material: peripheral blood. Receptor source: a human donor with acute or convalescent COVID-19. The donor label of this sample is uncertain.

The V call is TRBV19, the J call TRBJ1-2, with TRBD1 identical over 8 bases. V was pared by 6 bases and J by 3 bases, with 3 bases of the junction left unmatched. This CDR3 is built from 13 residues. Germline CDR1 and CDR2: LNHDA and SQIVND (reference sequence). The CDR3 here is CASRPTGDYGYTF. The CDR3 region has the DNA TGTGCCAGTAGGCCGACAGGGGACTATGGCTACACCTTC.

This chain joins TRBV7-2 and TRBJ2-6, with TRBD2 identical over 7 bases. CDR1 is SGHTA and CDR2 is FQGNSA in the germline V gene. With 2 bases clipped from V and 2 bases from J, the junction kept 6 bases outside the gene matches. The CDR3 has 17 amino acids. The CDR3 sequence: CASSLSGVMPGANVLTF. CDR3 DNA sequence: TGTGCCAGCAGCTTAAGCGGGGTCATGCCTGGGGCCAACGTCCTGACTTTC.

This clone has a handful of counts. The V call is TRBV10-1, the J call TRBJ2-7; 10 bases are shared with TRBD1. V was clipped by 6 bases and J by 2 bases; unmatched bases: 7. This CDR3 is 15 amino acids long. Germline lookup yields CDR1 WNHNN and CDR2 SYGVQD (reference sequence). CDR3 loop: CASSAGQGVTYEQYF. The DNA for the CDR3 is TGCGCCAGCAGCGCCGGACAGGGGGTCACCTACGAGCAGTACTTC.

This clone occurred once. The CDR3 loop reads CASRWLRQQNEQFF. As DNA, the CDR3 is TGTGCCAGCAGATGGCTTAGACAGCAAAATGAGCAGTTCTTC. The chain carries TRBV27 and TRBJ2-1; the D gene is possibly TRBD1 (5 bases). Trimming pared 6 bases from V and 7 bases from J, leaving 16 bases between. Looked up from germline, CDR1 is MNHEY and CDR2 is SMNVEV (reference sequence). CDR3 size: 14 residues.

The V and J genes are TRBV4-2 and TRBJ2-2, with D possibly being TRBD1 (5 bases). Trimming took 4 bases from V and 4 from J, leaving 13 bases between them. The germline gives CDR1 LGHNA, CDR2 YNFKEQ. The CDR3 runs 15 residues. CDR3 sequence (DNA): TGTGCCAGCAGCCCGTTGGGAAGGGGCACCGGGGAGCTGTTTTTT. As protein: CASSPLGRGTGELFF.

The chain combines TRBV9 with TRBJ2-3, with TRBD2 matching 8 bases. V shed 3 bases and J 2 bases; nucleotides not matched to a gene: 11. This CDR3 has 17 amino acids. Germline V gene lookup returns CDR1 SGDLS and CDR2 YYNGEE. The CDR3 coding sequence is TGTGCCAGCAGCGAGCCCCGGGCGGGGGGTCTCACAGATACGCAGTATTTT. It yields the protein CASSEPRAGGLTDTQYF.

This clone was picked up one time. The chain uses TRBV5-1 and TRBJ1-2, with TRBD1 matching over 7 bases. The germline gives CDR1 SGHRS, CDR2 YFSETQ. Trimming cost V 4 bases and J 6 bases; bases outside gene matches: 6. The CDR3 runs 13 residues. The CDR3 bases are TGCGCCAGCAGCCAACAGGGGACGGATGGCTACACCTTC. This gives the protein CASSQQGTDGYTF.

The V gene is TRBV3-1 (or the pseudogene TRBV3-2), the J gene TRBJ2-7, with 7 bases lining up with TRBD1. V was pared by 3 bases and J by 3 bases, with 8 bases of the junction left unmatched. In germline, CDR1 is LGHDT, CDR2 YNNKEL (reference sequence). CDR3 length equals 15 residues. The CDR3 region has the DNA TGTGCCAGCAGCCATTCGACAGGGAACTTCTACGAGCAGTACTTC. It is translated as CASSHSTGNFYEQYF.

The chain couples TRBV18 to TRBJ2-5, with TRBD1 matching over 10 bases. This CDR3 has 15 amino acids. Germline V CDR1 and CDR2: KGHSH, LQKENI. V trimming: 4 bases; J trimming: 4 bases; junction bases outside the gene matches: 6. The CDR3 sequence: CASSLSRQGAETQYF. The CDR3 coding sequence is TGTGCCAGCTCACTGTCTCGACAGGGGGCAGAGACCCAGTACTTC.

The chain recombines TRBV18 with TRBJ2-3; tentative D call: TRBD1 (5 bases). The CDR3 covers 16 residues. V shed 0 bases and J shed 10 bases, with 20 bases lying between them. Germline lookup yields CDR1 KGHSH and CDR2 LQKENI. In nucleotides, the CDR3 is TGTGCCAGCTCACCACCGGCTAACAGGCCCCCAGAGGCGCAGTATTTT. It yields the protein CASSPPANRPPEAQYF.

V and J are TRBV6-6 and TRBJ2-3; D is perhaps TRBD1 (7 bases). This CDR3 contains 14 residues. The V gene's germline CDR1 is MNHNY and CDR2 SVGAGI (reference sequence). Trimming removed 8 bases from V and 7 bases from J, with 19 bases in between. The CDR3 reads CASGGGGLGNTQYF. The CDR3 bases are TGTGCCAGCGGTGGAGGGGGCCTAGGAAATACGCAGTATTTT.

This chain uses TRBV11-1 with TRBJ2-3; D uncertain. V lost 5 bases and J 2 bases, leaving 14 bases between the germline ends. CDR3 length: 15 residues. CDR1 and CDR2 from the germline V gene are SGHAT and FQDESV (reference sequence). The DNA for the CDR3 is TGTGCCAGCAGCGACGCCGGGTTCTACACAGATACGCAGTATTTT. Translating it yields CASSDAGFYTDTQYF.